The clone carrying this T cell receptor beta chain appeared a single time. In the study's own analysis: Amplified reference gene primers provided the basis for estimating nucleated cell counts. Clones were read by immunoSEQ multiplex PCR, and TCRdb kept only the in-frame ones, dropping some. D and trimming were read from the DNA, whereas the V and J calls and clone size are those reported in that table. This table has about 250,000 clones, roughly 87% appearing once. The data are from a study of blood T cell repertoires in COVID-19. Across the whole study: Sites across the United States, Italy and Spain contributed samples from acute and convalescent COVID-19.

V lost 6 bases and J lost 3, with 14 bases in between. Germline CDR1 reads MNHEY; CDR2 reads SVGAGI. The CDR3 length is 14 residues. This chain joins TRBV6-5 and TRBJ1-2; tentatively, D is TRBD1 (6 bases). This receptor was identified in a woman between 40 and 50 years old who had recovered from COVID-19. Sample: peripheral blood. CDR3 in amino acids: CASRLQGLDYGYTF. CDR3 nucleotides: TGTGCCAGCAGGCTACAGGGTTTAGACTATGGCTACACCTTC.